The present entry profiles one TCR beta chain with its context. Between the trimmed V and J ends, which lost 5 bases and 1 base, there was a span of 8 bases. The CDR3 runs 13 residues. Per the germline V gene, CDR1 is MNHEY and CDR2 is SVGAGI. This table comes from immunoSEQ multiplex PCR, and its TCRdb copy is limited to in-frame clones, with some not included. The data show about 240,000 clones, about four fifths seen once. This specimen belongs to a study of blood T cell repertoires in COVID-19. Each exposed participant met a COVID-19 case in the 2 weeks preceding study entry. The gene calls are TRBV6-5 and TRBJ1-1, with D uncertain. The sample was PBMCs or T cells enriched from blood (not recorded which). The source is a woman in her 40s who had been exposed to COVID-19. CDR3 sequence: CASSPQENTEAFF. CDR3 sequence (DNA): TGTGCCAGCAGTCCACAAGAGAACACTGAAGCTTTCTTT.